Following are 16 T cell receptor beta chains from one sample sequenced in a study of T cells in Graves' hyperthyroidism and ophthalmopathy. Template material for amplifying TCR beta CDR3 regions consisted of RNA transcripts. The primer set for the first-round RT-PCR of the TCR CDR3 was HTBI. TCRdb redid the calling of the multiplex PCR reads with MiXCR, one entry per CDR3 protein. Of roughly 300,000 distinct CDR3 sequences listed, roughly 23% are singletons. Sequencing was carried out using blood. The receptor source for this set is a woman aged 50 to 65 with Graves' hyperthyroidism.

This clonotype appeared many times. The J gene is TRBJ2-7, the V gene TRBV6-2 or TRBV6-3, with TRBD1 matching over 7 bases. CDR1 and CDR2 from the germline V gene are MNHEY and SVGEGT. After removal of 6 bases from V and 2 bases from J, the junction contained 4 bases not matched to a gene. The CDR3 extends over 13 amino acids. The CDR3, as DNA: TGTGCCAGCAGACCAGGGGGAACCTACGAGCAGTACTTC. Residues: CASRPGGTYEQYF.

This clonotype was counted a few times. The chain links TRBV5-1 to TRBJ1-2, with 7 positions matching TRBD1. After removal of 2 bases from V and 0 bases from J, the junction contained 4 bases not matched to a gene. Per the germline V gene, CDR1 is SGHRS and CDR2 is YFSETQ. The CDR3 contains 15 residues. The CDR3 loop reads CASSFGTDTNYGYTF. DNA of the CDR3: TGCGCCAGCAGCTTTGGGACAGACACTAACTATGGCTACACCTTC.

This clonotype was seen repeatedly, ten times or more. The J gene is TRBJ2-3, the V gene TRBV5-1; TRBD2 agrees at 14 bases. Germline CDR1 SGHRS, CDR2 YFSETQ. V dropped 0 bases and J dropped 2; count of bases not matched to a gene: 2. The CDR3 is 17 amino acids. The CDR3 DNA reads as TGCGCCAGCAGCTTGGGACTAGCGGGAGGGCTCACAGATACGCAGTATTTT. Translating it yields CASSLGLAGGLTDTQYF.

This clonotype was recorded many times. CDR3 coding DNA: TGTGCCAGCTTCCCAGGTTCCGGACTAGCGGGACTCTACGAGCAGTACTTC. It yields the protein CASFPGSGLAGLYEQYF. The rearrangement uses TRBV27 and TRBJ2-7, with 12 bases that match TRBD2. The CDR3 runs to 17 residues. Germline loops: CDR1 MNHEY, CDR2 SMNVEV (reference sequence). Unmatched junction bases numbered 14, after V lost 8 bases and J lost 3 bases.

The chain is built from TRBV7-9 and TRBJ2-7, with 14 bases lining up with TRBD2. The CDR3 is 15 amino acids. The ends lost 6 bases at V and 4 bases at J; junction bases unmatched: 5. The germline V gene encodes CDR1 SEHNR and CDR2 FQNEAQ (reference sequence). The CDR3 nucleotides are TGTGCCAGCAGTCACGGACTAGCGGGAGGTTACGAGCAGTACTTC. This translates into CASSHGLAGGYEQYF.

This clonotype showed up many times. The chain recombines TRBV7-2 with TRBJ1-2, with D unresolved. CDR1 is SGHTA and CDR2 is FQGNSA in the germline V gene. The V end was cut by 1 base, the J end by 4 bases, with 13 bases between. This CDR3 has 15 residues. CDR3 DNA: TGTGCCAGCAGCTTAGGGTTTTGGAACTTCTATGGCTACACCTTC. Encoded protein: CASSLGFWNFYGYTF.

This clonotype has ten or more counts. The rearrangement joins TRBV27 to TRBJ1-2; 8 nucleotides agree with TRBD1. Germline CDR1 reads MNHEY; CDR2 reads SMNVEV (reference sequence). After removal of 0 bases from V and 5 bases from J, the junction contained 8 bases not matched to a gene. CDR3 length: 16 residues. CDR3 protein: CASSLSQQGGRYGYTF. CDR3 nucleotides: TGTGCCAGCAGTTTATCCCAACAGGGGGGGAGGTATGGCTACACCTTC.

This clonotype has ten or more counts. V is TRBV7-9 and J is TRBJ2-2; TRBD1 aligns across 7 bases. Germline V gene sequence: CDR1 SEHNR, CDR2 FQNEAQ (reference sequence). Trimming at V came to 3 bases and at J to 1 base, leaving 5 bases not matched to a gene. The CDR3 runs 16 residues. CDR3 sequence (DNA): TGTGCCAGCAGCTTTCACGGGACAGTGAACACCGGGGAGCTGTTTTTT. This encodes CASSFHGTVNTGELFF.

The table lists this clonotype with many counts. The genes are TRBV27 and TRBJ1-2; D uncertain. The CDR3 is 16 residues long. Per the germline V gene, CDR1 is MNHEY and CDR2 is SMNVEV (reference sequence). The germline V and J ends were trimmed by 6 bases and 8 bases, with 25 bases remaining between them. CDR3 coding DNA: TGTGCCAGCAGCTTAGGACTGGGAGGTAGACTTGAGGGCTACACCTTC. Amino acid sequence: CASSLGLGGRLEGYTF.

This clonotype has only a few counts. V is TRBV5-1 and J is TRBJ2-3; the D is unclear. CDR1 SGHRS and CDR2 YFSETQ come from the germline V gene. V was pared by 4 bases and J by 4 bases, with 4 bases between. This CDR3 contains 11 residues. This CDR3 reads CASSDPDTQYF. CDR3 nucleotide sequence: TGCGCCAGCAGCGACCCAGATACGCAGTATTTT.

This clonotype was counted many times. CDR3 in DNA: TGTGCCAGCAGTCCTTGGACTAGCGGGTACACAGATACGCAGTATTTT. This translates into CASSPWTSGYTDTQYF. J is TRBJ2-3 and V is TRBV27; TRBD2 agrees at 11 bases. V lost 5 bases to trimming and J lost 2 bases; unmatched junction nucleotides: 6. Germline-derived CDR1 and CDR2 are MNHEY and SMNVEV (reference sequence). The CDR3 loop spans 16 amino acids.

This clonotype was detected many times. The V gene is TRBV3-1, the J gene TRBJ2-1; D unresolved. Germline V gives CDR1 LGHDT, CDR2 YNNKEL (reference sequence). V was clipped by 2 bases and J by 6 bases, with 8 bases between them. CDR3 length: 13 amino acids. The DNA for the CDR3 is TGTGCCAGCAGCCAACCTAACCGCAATGAGCAGTTCTTC. Translation gives CASSQPNRNEQFF.

The rearrangement uses TRBV5-5 and TRBJ1-2; 8 bases match TRBD1. V shed 6 bases, J shed 7 bases, and the junction held 8 bases outside the gene matches. Per germline, CDR1 SGHKS and CDR2 YYEKEE (reference sequence). This CDR3 comprises 13 residues. The CDR3 nucleotides read TGTGCCAGCATCCCGGGACAGGTCGCTGGCTACACCTTC. This gives the protein CASIPGQVAGYTF.

The chain employs TRBV20-1 and TRBJ2-1, with D perhaps matching TRBD1 or TRBD2 (5 bases each). This CDR3 is built from 14 residues. CDR1 is DFQATT, CDR2 SNEGSKA, per germline (reference sequence). V lost 1 base to trimming and J lost 10 bases, with 17 bases between them. CDR3 region: CSARVDRGAGEQFF. The CDR3 DNA reads as TGCAGTGCTAGAGTTGACAGAGGCGCGGGCGAGCAGTTCTTC.

Worth noting for this clonotype: A much larger clone sits a single nucleotide away, making a read error possible. The V call is TRBV18, the J call TRBJ2-7, with 8 bases that match TRBD1. This CDR3 comprises 14 residues. CDR1 is KGHSH, CDR2 LQKENI, per germline. The CDR3 sequence is CAGSPQGGVYEQYF. In DNA form, the CDR3 reads TGTGCCGGCTCACCACAGGGGGGAGTATACGAGCAGTACTTC.

This clonotype was recorded many times. The DNA for the CDR3 is TGTGCCAGCAGCTCTAATCCAGTTGGAGAGCAGTACTTC. Translation gives CASSSNPVGEQYF. The J gene is TRBJ2-7, the V gene TRBV7-3; D is uncertain. This CDR3 has 13 amino acids. CDR1 is SGHTA, CDR2 FQGTGA, per germline. V was cut by 4 bases and J by 7 bases, with 14 bases left in between.